A selection of T cell receptor beta chains follows, all from one sample in a study of technical replicates of blood from a few donors. Using immunoSEQ multiplex PCR, the repertoire was profiled, and TCRdb retains in-frame clones only, with some absent. Of 75,000 to 95,000 clones in the sample, under 95% were seen once. The sample was T cells isolated from PBMCs. Source of these receptors: a human donor in good health. Each CDR3 is given with its conserved first and last residue. Fields, in order: V gene, J gene, D gene, CDR3 length, clone size, CDR3 protein, CDR3 DNA. The D gene is left open where the match is weak. A row's size may be missing; if present it is once, few, many or a size class.

V gene: TRBV11-3; J gene: TRBJ2-5; D gene: TRBD2; CDR3 length: 17; clone size: NA; CDR3 protein: CASSPPWLAGGQETQYF; CDR3 DNA: TGTGCCAGCAGCCCCCCATGGCTAGCGGGAGGACAAGAGACCCAGTACTTC
V gene: TRBV6-5; J gene: TRBJ2-1; D gene: NA; CDR3 length: 15; clone size: NA; CDR3 protein: CASSYSGSSYNEQFF; CDR3 DNA: TGTGCCAGCAGTTACTCTGGCAGCTCCTACAATGAGCAGTTCTTC
V gene: TRBV28; J gene: TRBJ2-1; D gene: TRBD2; CDR3 length: 14; clone size: NA; CDR3 protein: CASIETSGKNEQFF; CDR3 DNA: TGTGCCAGCATTGAGACTAGCGGGAAAAATGAGCAGTTCTTC
V gene: TRBV5-4; J gene: TRBJ2-5; D gene: TRBD1; CDR3 length: 15; clone size: NA; CDR3 protein: CASSSGTGVAETQYF; CDR3 DNA: TGTGCCAGCAGCTCCGGGACAGGGGTGGCAGAGACCCAGTACTTC
V gene: TRBV6-5; J gene: TRBJ1-2; D gene: TRBD1; CDR3 length: 12; clone size: once; CDR3 protein: CASRTGVYGYTF; CDR3 DNA: TGTGCCAGTCGGACAGGGGTCTATGGCTACACCTTC
V gene: TRBV5-6; J gene: TRBJ1-2; D gene: NA; CDR3 length: 18; clone size: NA; CDR3 protein: CASSFFFALSSSNYGYTF; CDR3 DNA: TGTGCCAGCAGCTTCTTCTTTGCCTTATCATCCAGTAACTATGGCTACACCTTC
V gene: TRBV27; J gene: TRBJ2-7; D gene: TRBD1; CDR3 length: 16; clone size: NA; CDR3 protein: CASRGTGVSVAYEQYF; CDR3 DNA: TGTGCCAGCAGGGGTACAGGGGTTTCCGTGGCCTACGAGCAGTACTTC
V gene: TRBV19; J gene: TRBJ1-1; D gene: NA; CDR3 length: 14; clone size: NA; CDR3 protein: CASSISSGNTEAFF; CDR3 DNA: TGTGCCAGTAGTATATCTTCAGGTAACACTGAAGCTTTCTTT
V gene: TRBV5-1; J gene: TRBJ2-2; D gene: TRBD2; CDR3 length: 16; clone size: NA; CDR3 protein: CASSARTSGRNGELFF; CDR3 DNA: TGCGCCAGCAGCGCCCGTACTAGCGGGAGGAACGGGGAGCTGTTTTTT
V gene: TRBV4-2; J gene: TRBJ2-1; D gene: NA; CDR3 length: 17; clone size: NA; CDR3 protein: CASSQDSGTGGRGEQFF; CDR3 DNA: TGTGCCAGCAGCCAAGATAGTGGAACGGGGGGCCGGGGTGAGCAGTTCTTC
V gene: TRBV5-1; J gene: TRBJ1-1; D gene: NA; CDR3 length: 13; clone size: NA; CDR3 protein: CASSLDPGRNAFF; CDR3 DNA: TGCGCCAGCAGCTTGGATCCGGGGAGGAATGCTTTCTTT
V gene: TRBV10-3; J gene: TRBJ2-7; D gene: TRBD2; CDR3 length: 12; clone size: NA; CDR3 protein: CAISEREGEQYF; CDR3 DNA: TGTGCCATCAGTGAGCGGGAGGGGGAGCAGTACTTC
V gene: TRBV2; J gene: TRBJ1-1; D gene: TRBD1; CDR3 length: 15; clone size: NA; CDR3 protein: CASSRQGRLNTEAFF; CDR3 DNA: TGTGCCAGCAGTAGACAGGGGCGCTTGAACACTGAAGCTTTCTTT
V gene: TRBV5-4; J gene: TRBJ1-4; D gene: TRBD1; CDR3 length: 14; clone size: once; CDR3 protein: CASSFGTGHEKLFF; CDR3 DNA: TGTGCCAGCAGCTTCGGGACAGGGCATGAAAAACTGTTTTTT
V gene: TRBV5-1; J gene: TRBJ1-1; D gene: TRBD1; CDR3 length: 14; clone size: few; CDR3 protein: CASSPSTDRDEAFF; CDR3 DNA: TGCGCCAGCAGCCCCTCAACCGACAGGGATGAAGCTTTCTTT
V gene: TRBV27; J gene: TRBJ1-4; D gene: NA; CDR3 length: 13; clone size: NA; CDR3 protein: CASRREPNEKLFF; CDR3 DNA: TGTGCCAGCAGACGCGAGCCTAATGAAAAACTGTTTTTT
V gene: TRBV4-2; J gene: TRBJ1-2; D gene: TRBD1; CDR3 length: 16; clone size: NA; CDR3 protein: CASSSFQGAYDYGYTF; CDR3 DNA: TGTGCCAGCAGCTCTTTTCAGGGGGCGTACGACTATGGCTACACCTTC
V gene: TRBV6-5; J gene: TRBJ1-2; D gene: TRBD1; CDR3 length: 16; clone size: NA; CDR3 protein: CASSSGQGLTNYGYTF; CDR3 DNA: TGTGCCAGCAGTTCCGGACAGGGACTGACTAACTATGGCTACACCTTC
V gene: TRBV27; J gene: TRBJ2-7; D gene: NA; CDR3 length: 17; clone size: NA; CDR3 protein: CASSSFPNSPLPVEQYF; CDR3 DNA: TGTGCCAGCAGTTCTTTCCCCAACTCCCCACTTCCCGTCGAGCAGTACTTC
V gene: TRBV4-1; J gene: TRBJ2-1; D gene: TRBD2; CDR3 length: 17; clone size: NA; CDR3 protein: CASSQARTSGPWDEQFF; CDR3 DNA: TGCGCCAGCAGCCAAGCTCGGACTAGCGGGCCCTGGGATGAGCAGTTCTTC
V gene: TRBV12-5; J gene: TRBJ1-1; D gene: NA; CDR3 length: 14; clone size: few; CDR3 protein: CASGSDRVNTEAFF; CDR3 DNA: TGTGCTAGTGGTTCCGATAGAGTTAACACTGAAGCTTTCTTT
V gene: TRBV10-1; J gene: TRBJ2-5; D gene: TRBD2; CDR3 length: 15; clone size: once; CDR3 protein: CASSANSGGKETQYF; CDR3 DNA: TGCGCCAGCAGTGCAAATAGCGGGGGTAAAGAGACCCAGTACTTC
V gene: TRBV4-1; J gene: TRBJ2-1; D gene: NA; CDR3 length: 12; clone size: NA; CDR3 protein: CASSQSVAEQFF; CDR3 DNA: TGCGCCAGCAGCCAGTCTGTAGCCGAGCAGTTCTTC
V gene: TRBV11-3; J gene: TRBJ1-2; D gene: NA; CDR3 length: 12; clone size: once; CDR3 protein: CASSFRGGGYTF; CDR3 DNA: TGTGCCAGCAGCTTTAGGGGTGGTGGCTACACCTTC
V gene: TRBV5-1; J gene: TRBJ2-7; D gene: TRBD1; CDR3 length: 15; clone size: NA; CDR3 protein: CASSLEGAKIYEQYF; CDR3 DNA: TGCGCCAGCAGCTTGGAGGGGGCGAAAATCTACGAGCAGTACTTC
V gene: TRBV5-1; J gene: TRBJ2-3; D gene: TRBD2; CDR3 length: 14; clone size: NA; CDR3 protein: CASLGTSGTDTQYF; CDR3 DNA: TGCGCCAGCTTAGGGACTAGCGGCACAGATACGCAGTATTTT
V gene: TRBV9; J gene: TRBJ1-2; D gene: NA; CDR3 length: 13; clone size: NA; CDR3 protein: CASSVQGIGGYTF; CDR3 DNA: TGTGCCAGCAGCGTACAGGGGATTGGTGGCTACACCTTC
V gene: TRBV6-5; J gene: TRBJ1-3; D gene: TRBD1; CDR3 length: 14; clone size: NA; CDR3 protein: CASTDRGRGNTIYF; CDR3 DNA: TGTGCCAGTACGGACAGGGGGCGTGGAAACACCATATATTTT
V gene: TRBV7-3; J gene: TRBJ1-1; D gene: NA; CDR3 length: 13; clone size: NA; CDR3 protein: CASSQGEGTEAFF; CDR3 DNA: TGTGCCAGCAGCCAAGGGGAGGGCACTGAAGCTTTCTTT
V gene: TRBV28; J gene: TRBJ2-4; D gene: NA; CDR3 length: 16; clone size: NA; CDR3 protein: CASSLDSHLAKNIQYF; CDR3 DNA: TGTGCCAGCAGTTTGGACAGCCACCTAGCCAAAAACATTCAGTACTTC
V gene: TRBV5-1; J gene: TRBJ1-2; D gene: NA; CDR3 length: 16; clone size: NA; CDR3 protein: CASSLVTNANRYGYTF; CDR3 DNA: TGCGCCAGCAGCTTGGTTACTAACGCAAACCGCTATGGCTACACCTTC
V gene: TRBV4-2; J gene: TRBJ2-1; D gene: NA; CDR3 length: 16; clone size: NA; CDR3 protein: CASSQVEGSGDNEQFF; CDR3 DNA: TGTGCCAGCAGCCAAGTGGAGGGGAGTGGCGACAATGAGCAGTTCTTC
V gene: TRBV19; J gene: TRBJ2-1; D gene: TRBD1; CDR3 length: 13; clone size: NA; CDR3 protein: CASSIGGGGEQFF; CDR3 DNA: TGTGCCAGTAGTATAGGAGGGGGCGGTGAGCAGTTCTTC
V gene: TRBV5-5; J gene: TRBJ1-4; D gene: NA; CDR3 length: 16; clone size: NA; CDR3 protein: CASSRGGSGASGKLFF; CDR3 DNA: TGTGCCAGCAGCCGCGGGGGGTCCGGGGCGTCGGGAAAACTGTTTTTT
V gene: TRBV27; J gene: TRBJ2-1; D gene: NA; CDR3 length: 13; clone size: NA; CDR3 protein: CASSDRFYNEQFF; CDR3 DNA: TGTGCCAGCAGCGACAGATTCTACAATGAGCAGTTCTTC
V gene: TRBV4-1; J gene: TRBJ2-1; D gene: TRBD1; CDR3 length: 15; clone size: NA; CDR3 protein: CASSHLSTGVNEQFF; CDR3 DNA: TGCGCCAGCAGCCATCTATCAACAGGGGTCAATGAGCAGTTCTTC
V gene: TRBV7-6; J gene: TRBJ2-5; D gene: TRBD1; CDR3 length: 14; clone size: NA; CDR3 protein: CASSYDRGEETQYF; CDR3 DNA: TGTGCCAGCAGTTATGACAGGGGGGAAGAGACCCAGTACTTC
V gene: TRBV23-1; J gene: TRBJ1-5; D gene: TRBD1; CDR3 length: 15; clone size: NA; CDR3 protein: CASSLGTGSNQPQHF; CDR3 DNA: TGCGCCAGCAGCCTAGGGACAGGGAGCAATCAGCCCCAGCATTTT
V gene: TRBV4-2; J gene: TRBJ1-2; D gene: NA; CDR3 length: 14; clone size: NA; CDR3 protein: CASSLTGSSKGYTF; CDR3 DNA: TGTGCCAGCAGCCTGACAGGATCTAGTAAAGGCTACACCTTC
V gene: TRBV27; J gene: TRBJ2-3; D gene: NA; CDR3 length: 14; clone size: NA; CDR3 protein: CASSLVGRRNTQYF; CDR3 DNA: TGTGCCAGCAGTTTAGTAGGCAGGAGGAATACGCAGTATTTT
V gene: TRBV18; J gene: TRBJ2-5; D gene: NA; CDR3 length: 13; clone size: once; CDR3 protein: CASSSDSQETQYF; CDR3 DNA: TGTGCCAGCTCATCGGACTCCCAAGAGACCCAGTACTTC
V gene: TRBV5-8; J gene: TRBJ1-5; D gene: NA; CDR3 length: 16; clone size: NA; CDR3 protein: CASSFRIRRPGQPQHF; CDR3 DNA: TGTGCCAGCAGCTTTCGGATACGCAGGCCAGGTCAGCCCCAGCATTTT
V gene: TRBV15; J gene: TRBJ2-1; D gene: TRBD2; CDR3 length: 15; clone size: NA; CDR3 protein: CATGAGGSSYNEQFF; CDR3 DNA: TGTGCCACCGGGGCGGGAGGGAGCTCCTACAATGAGCAGTTCTTC
V gene: TRBV7-2; J gene: TRBJ1-2; D gene: NA; CDR3 length: 16; clone size: NA; CDR3 protein: CASSLFGGKGNYGYTF; CDR3 DNA: TGTGCCAGCAGCTTATTCGGGGGGAAAGGAAACTATGGCTACACCTTC
V gene: TRBV19; J gene: TRBJ2-7; D gene: NA; CDR3 length: 13; clone size: NA; CDR3 protein: CASSSGNLYEQYF; CDR3 DNA: TGTGCCAGTAGTAGCGGGAACCTCTACGAGCAGTACTTC
V gene: TRBV6-5; J gene: TRBJ1-2; D gene: TRBD1; CDR3 length: 14; clone size: NA; CDR3 protein: CASSAGQAYYGYTF; CDR3 DNA: TGTGCCAGCAGCGCCGGACAGGCGTACTATGGCTACACCTTC
V gene: TRBV20-1; J gene: TRBJ2-7; D gene: NA; CDR3 length: 11; clone size: NA; CDR3 protein: CSAPQVYEQYF; CDR3 DNA: TGCAGTGCGCCACAGGTGTACGAGCAGTACTTC
V gene: TRBV7-9; J gene: TRBJ1-1; D gene: NA; CDR3 length: 14; clone size: NA; CDR3 protein: CASSTQGEDTEAFF; CDR3 DNA: TGTGCCAGCAGCACACAGGGTGAGGACACTGAAGCTTTCTTT
V gene: TRBV6-5; J gene: TRBJ1-1; D gene: NA; CDR3 length: 13; clone size: once; CDR3 protein: CASRQGSSTEAFF; CDR3 DNA: TGTGCCAGCAGACAGGGAAGCTCCACTGAAGCTTTCTTT
V gene: TRBV9; J gene: TRBJ2-7; D gene: TRBD2; CDR3 length: 14; clone size: NA; CDR3 protein: CASSVGLAGVGQYF; CDR3 DNA: TGTGCCAGCAGCGTAGGACTAGCGGGAGTAGGGCAGTACTTC